This TCR beta chain was sequenced for a study of radiotherapy plus CTLA-4 blockade in lung cancer. About the research overall: Disease control was seen in 30% to 35% of patients, objective responses in roughly 17%.

Clones were sequenced by immunoSEQ multiplex PCR, and TCRdb holds only the in-frame ones, with some missing. The sample carries 60,000 to 70,000 clones, 70% to 85% recorded once. This CDR3 has 16 amino acids. The chain has TRBV21-1 and TRBJ2-4; the table assigns TRBD1, which was not confirmed against the DNA. TRBV21-1 is noted as a pseudogene. This TCR derives from a human donor with non-small cell lung cancer who had a complete response to radiotherapy plus ipilimumab. Sequenced material: peripheral blood, taken from a patient treated with radiotherapy plus ipilimumab. The CDR3 loop reads CASSKNRGSAKNIQYF. The CDR3 DNA is TGTGCCAGCAGCAAAAACAGGGGCTCGGCCAAAAACATTCAGTACTTC.